Below, one T cell receptor beta chain is given with its context. The antigen it recognizes is unknown. One base away there is no much larger clone; base qualities are not given. The CDR3, cysteine through phenylalanine, is 15 amino acids long. The CDR3 DNA has 45 bases and is translated from base 1. Trimming takes 5 bases from V and 3 bases from J, and the germline ends sit 16 bases apart. In the germline V gene (reference sequence), CDR1 corresponds to MNHEY and CDR2 to SMNVEV. Peripheral blood CD8+ and CD4+ T cells from healthy donors, Susac syndrome patients and multiple sclerosis patients were profiled using high-throughput TCR beta sequencing. The multiple sclerosis controls were treatment-naive patients who had stable or active relapsing-remitting disease and met the revised McDonald criteria. Bulk CD8+ and CD4+ T cells were purified magnetically by negative isolation, whereas CD8+ TEMRA cells were enriched by FACS. Blood was drawn into EDTA tubes, processed within 24 hours, and PBMCs were isolated by density gradient centrifugation. PBMCs intended for TCR sequencing were cryopreserved in liquid nitrogen and were subsequently thawed in a 37 degrees C water bath. A purity of at least 90% was achieved for sorted or isolated CD4+, CD8+ and CD8+ TEMRA cells.

RNA was extracted with the RNeasy kit and about 0.5 to 1 ug was reverse transcribed using random hexamers. The immunoSEQ multiplex PCR assay, which covers 54 Vbeta and 13 Jbeta segments, was used to amplify TCR beta CDR3 regions. PCR amplification bias was corrected by using a synthetic template baseline for primer optimization and computational correction. The source study handled its data this way. Reads were annotated to V, D and J genes per IMGT and analyzed with immunoSEQ Analyzer, keeping only productive sequences. Clonality was calculated as one minus the Shannon entropy normalized by log2 of the number of productive unique sequences. Public and private clones were assessed among the 100 most prevalent clones of each patient and control. A clone was defined as Susac-specific if it was absent from the healthy and MS cohorts, from 1052 published viral clones and from other ImmuneACCESS disease sequences. The public reads were quality trimmed at Q25 with fastp and then assembled into clones with MiXCR by TCRdb, keeping productive beta chains. Rows are unified per CDR3 protein, each entry keeping the most common DNA and genes. Clone size and V and J calls follow TCRdb, not the original study. This sample lists 200,000 to 250,000 distinct CDR3 sequences; nearly 97% were detected once. The leading ten clones occupy 0.075% to 0.095% of the sample.

The sample originates from a study of CD8 T cells in Susac syndrome (dated by TCRdb to 2018 to 2020). Background for the entire study: The study used repertoire sequencing to test whether antigen drove CD8+ T cell activation and differentiation in Susac syndrome. The full study reports these points: The TCR sequencing and HLA analysis was acknowledged to have included a relatively small number of individuals.

This receptor was identified in a human donor with multiple sclerosis. Material for sequencing was CD4+ T cells from PBMCs. The chain is assembled from TRBV27 and TRBJ1-1, with TRBD1 as a weak D call on 5 bases. The CDR3: CASSQIGWGHTEAFF. The nucleotides read TGTGCCAGCAGTCAGATAGGGTGGGGCCACACTGAAGCTTTCTTT.